The TCR beta chain described here comes from a study of blood T cells in healthy people across ages. V shed 6 bases and J shed 4 bases, with 9 bases lying between them. Germline-derived CDR1 and CDR2 are SNHLY and FYNNEI. The CDR3 has 12 amino acids. The sample providers were healthy Caucasian people from Russia, aged roughly 6 to 95. Together with a sample-barcoded 5' primer, a J-beta primer mix was included in a second PCR lasting about 6 to 11 cycles. A tag from a template-switch adaptor with 12 random nucleotides marked each cDNA molecule. TCRdb independently ran MiXCR on the 5' RACE reads; one entry per CDR3 protein. The sample lists about 930,000 distinct CDR3 sequences; about 27% were seen once. These data also featured in a second study, about T cells of mothers and their children. From that report: Added by the second PCR's M1S primer were sample barcodes and 2-4 random nucleotides.

The J gene is TRBJ2-5, the V gene TRBV2, with D maybe TRBD2 (5 bases). The source of this sequence is a woman in her forties in good health. The sequenced sample consisted of blood. Here the CDR3 reads CASRPEGETQYF. In DNA, the CDR3 is TGTGCCAGCAGGCCTGAGGGAGAGACCCAGTACTTC.